A selection of T cell receptor beta chains follows, all from one sample in a study of early T cells in non-severe SARS-CoV-2 infection. TCRdb itself ran the 5' RACE reads through MiXCR, one entry per CDR3 protein. The sample records approximately 64,000 distinct CDR3 sequences, roughly 18% being singletons. The specimen comprised whole blood, sampled at baseline. These receptors were taken from an adult who was a healthcare worker with PCR-confirmed SARS-CoV-2 infection or an uninfected control (not recorded which). Both conserved end residues are part of each CDR3.

CDR3aa,v_gene
CASTLGQPNTGELFF,TRBV5-1
CASSLGQRGYEQYF,TRBV7-2
CASSSWDSSSYEQYF,TRBV12-3/TRBV12-4
CSARDPSGYSYEQYF,TRBV20-1
CAISESATSNQPQHF,TRBV10-3
CSANGQGTTYGYTF,TRBV20-1
CASSYSNPGEDYNSPLHF,TRBV6-5
CSASSLAGINEQFF,TRBV20-1
CASSFRIYQETQYF,TRBV28
CASSHTRTGSTGELFF,TRBV6-5
CASSEGEAGLKQETQYF,TRBV2
CASSSTGGYDEQYF,TRBV5-6
CASTQLGGDTEAFF,TRBV6-5
CASGLVSGASSYNEQFF,TRBV12-5
CASSLGSTRGNQPQHF,TRBV12-3/TRBV12-4
CASSEFNRGDGYTF,TRBV25-1
CASSLFGQASTPLHF,TRBV28
CASSLTGSGTGELFF,TRBV7-6
CASSYTRATGELFF,TRBV6-6
CASSFEGARGYTF,TRBV5-4
CASSIKGQGTYEQYF,TRBV19
CASSPSTGDEKLFF,TRBV12-3/TRBV12-4
CASSEYRDTGELFF,TRBV25-1
CASTLRGGYGYTF,TRBV6-6
CASSLSQGGLADYNEQFF,TRBV27
CASRRPGLVYNEQFF,TRBV5-8
CASSVGSGYNEQFF,TRBV11-2
CASSPTAMNTEAFF,TRBV18
CASSYSGTGNGYTF,TRBV6-5
CASRPLAVNEQFF,TRBV5-1
CASSNGQGAAYEQYF,TRBV5-1
CASSQDIGANNEKLFF,TRBV4-2
CASSPDRVIIGSLHF,TRBV5-1
CASSPSGGGEQFF,TRBV18
CASSSDRGDYEQYF,TRBV12-3/TRBV12-4